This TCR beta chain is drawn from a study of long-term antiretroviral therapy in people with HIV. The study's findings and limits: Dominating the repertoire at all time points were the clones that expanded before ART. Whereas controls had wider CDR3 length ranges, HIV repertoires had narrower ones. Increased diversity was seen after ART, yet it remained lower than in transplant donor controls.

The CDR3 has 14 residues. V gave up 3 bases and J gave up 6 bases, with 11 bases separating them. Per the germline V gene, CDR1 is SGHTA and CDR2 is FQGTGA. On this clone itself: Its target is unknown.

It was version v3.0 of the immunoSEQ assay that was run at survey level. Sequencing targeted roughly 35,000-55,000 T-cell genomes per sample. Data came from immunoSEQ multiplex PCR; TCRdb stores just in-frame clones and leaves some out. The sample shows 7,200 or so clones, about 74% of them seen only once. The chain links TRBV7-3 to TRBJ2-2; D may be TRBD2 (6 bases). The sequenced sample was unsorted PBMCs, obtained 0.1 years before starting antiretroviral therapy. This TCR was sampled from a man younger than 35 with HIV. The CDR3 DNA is TGTGCCAGCAGCTTGGGAACTAGCTCCGGGGAGCTGTTTTTT. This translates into CASSLGTSSGELFF.